The 8 T cell receptor beta chains presented below share a single source sample, sequenced in a study of identical twins. TCRdb re-called the 5' RACE reads with MiXCR, one entry per CDR3 protein. The repertoire holds 500,000 to 600,000 distinct CDR3 sequences, with 20% to 25% as singletons. Separately, the same data were catalogued under a study of T cells expressing NK-cell markers.

The sequenced sample was CD4+ T cells sorted from blood. The receptors derive from a woman under 30 in good health.

V usage is TRBV7-2 and J usage is TRBJ1-4; possible D gene TRBD1, 6 bases. Germline values: CDR1 SGHTA, CDR2 FQGNSA. This CDR3 has 15 residues. Trimming left V 7 bases short and J 7 bases short, with 19 bases between. CDR3 DNA sequence: TGTGCCAGCAAGCTCGAACCGATGGGGGCTGAAAAACTGTTTTTT. Encoded protein: CASKLEPMGAEKLFF.

This clonotype was picked up a small number of times. The J gene is TRBJ1-5, the V gene TRBV27; D not certain. V lost 2 bases to trimming and J lost 1 base, with 6 bases between them. This CDR3 region has 14 residues. Germline V gene lookup returns CDR1 MNHEY and CDR2 SMNVEV (reference sequence). The CDR3 loop reads CASSLVGSNQPQHF. Here the CDR3 DNA reads TGTGCCAGCAGTTTAGTGGGCAGCAATCAGCCCCAGCATTTT.

This clonotype was found a few times. The chain uses TRBV29-1 and TRBJ1-2; 11 nucleotides agree with TRBD1. V dropped 3 bases and J dropped 3; count of bases not matched to a gene: 6. The CDR3 is made up of 15 amino acids. Germline loops: CDR1 SQVTM, CDR2 ANQGSEA. The CDR3 DNA follows: TGCAGCGTTGACGGGACAGGGGGTATGGACTATGGCTACACCTTC. Translation gives CSVDGTGGMDYGYTF.

This clonotype was counted only a few times. The V gene is TRBV7-2, the J gene TRBJ2-3, with TRBD1 identical over 9 bases. CDR1 and CDR2 from the germline V gene are SGHTA and FQGNSA. J gave up 10 bases and V 1 base, and 3 bases lay outside the gene matches. The CDR3 is made up of 13 amino acids. The CDR3 loop is CASSLGTGDAQYF. CDR3 bases: TGTGCCAGCAGCTTAGGGACAGGGGACGCGCAGTATTTT.

The V gene is TRBV5-1, the J gene TRBJ2-3; a weak D match, TRBD2 (5 bases). V lost 3 bases and J lost 3, with 17 bases in between. Per the germline V gene, CDR1 is SGHRS and CDR2 is YFSETQ. This CDR3 spans 16 amino acids. In nucleotides, the CDR3 is TGCGCCAGCAGCTGGTTTTTGAGCGGTCCGACAGATACGCAGTATTTT. Translation: CASSWFLSGPTDTQYF.

The V gene is TRBV27, the J gene TRBJ2-7; maybe TRBD1 (5 bases). V was clipped by 2 bases and J by 4 bases, with 15 bases between them. This CDR3 has 15 residues. The V gene's germline CDR1 is MNHEY and CDR2 SMNVEV (reference sequence). The CDR3 reads CASSLRAGIEYEQYF. The CDR3 DNA sequence: TGTGCCAGCAGTTTAAGGGCAGGGATTGAGTACGAGCAGTACTTC.

The chain uses TRBV18 and TRBJ2-3; D is perhaps TRBD1 (5 bases). Trimming pared 2 bases from V and 5 bases from J, leaving 11 bases between. The CDR3 spans 14 residues. Germline V gene lookup returns CDR1 KGHSH and CDR2 LQKENI. CDR3 coding DNA: TGTGCCAGCTCACCATGGGGCTCCGGAGATACGCAGTATTTT. Its translation is CASSPWGSGDTQYF.

This clonotype has a handful of counts. This chain links TRBV5-1 with TRBJ2-3; possible D gene TRBD1, 6 bases. Per the germline V gene, CDR1 is SGHRS and CDR2 is YFSETQ. The CDR3 runs to 16 residues. The V end was cut by 0 bases, the J end by 2 bases, with 13 bases between. The CDR3 DNA sequence: TGCGCCAGCAGCTTGGAGTCTGGGGGCGTCACAGATACGCAGTATTTT. Translation: CASSLESGGVTDTQYF.